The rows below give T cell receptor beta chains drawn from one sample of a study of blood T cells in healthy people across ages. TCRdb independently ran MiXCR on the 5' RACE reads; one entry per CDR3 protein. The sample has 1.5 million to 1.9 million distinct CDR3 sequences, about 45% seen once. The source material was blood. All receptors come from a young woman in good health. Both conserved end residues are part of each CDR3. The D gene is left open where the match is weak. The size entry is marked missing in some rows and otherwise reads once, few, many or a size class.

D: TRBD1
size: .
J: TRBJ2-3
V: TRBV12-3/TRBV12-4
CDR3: CASRELQGEHPTDTQYF
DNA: TGTGCCAGCAGGGAATTACAGGGGGAACATCCCACAGATACGCAGTATTTT

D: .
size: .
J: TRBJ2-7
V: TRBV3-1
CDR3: CASSPQRLSYEQYF
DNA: TGTGCCAGCAGCCCCCAACGGCTGTCCTACGAGCAGTACTTC

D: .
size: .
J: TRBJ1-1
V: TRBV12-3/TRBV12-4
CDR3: CASRFGQFMNTEAFF
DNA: TGTGCCAGCAGGTTCGGACAGTTCATGAACACTGAAGCTTTCTTT

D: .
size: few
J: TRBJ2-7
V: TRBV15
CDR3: CATSRVQGSMSYEQYF
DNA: TGTGCCACCAGCAGAGTACAGGGAAGTATGAGCTACGAGCAGTACTTC

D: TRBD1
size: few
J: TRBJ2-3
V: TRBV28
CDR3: CASRRTGANTDTQYF
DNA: TGTGCCAGCAGACGGACAGGGGCGAACACAGATACGCAGTATTTT

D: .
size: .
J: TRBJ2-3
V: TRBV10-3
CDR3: CAISNRDPSGTDTQYF
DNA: TGTGCCATCAGTAACCGGGACCCAAGCGGCACAGATACGCAGTATTTT

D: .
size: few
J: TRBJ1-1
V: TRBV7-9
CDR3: CASSPRGGRYTEAFF
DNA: TGTGCCAGCAGCCCCCGCGGGGGGCGTTACACTGAAGCTTTCTTT

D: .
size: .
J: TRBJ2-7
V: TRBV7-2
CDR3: CASSLVPSLNEQYF
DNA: TGTGCCAGCAGCTTGGTTCCCTCTTTGAACGAGCAGTACTTC

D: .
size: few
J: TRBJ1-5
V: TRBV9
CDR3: CASSKGHHSNQPQHF
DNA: TGTGCCAGCTCCAAGGGACATCATAGCAATCAGCCCCAGCATTTT

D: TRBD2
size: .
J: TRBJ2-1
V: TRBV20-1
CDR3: CSASRTSGGHSYNEQFF
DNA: TGCAGTGCTAGCCGGACTAGCGGGGGGCACTCCTACAATGAGCAGTTCTTC

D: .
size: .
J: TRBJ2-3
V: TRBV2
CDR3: CASSDFRTDTQYF
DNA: TGTGCCAGCAGTGACTTCCGCACAGATACGCAGTATTTT

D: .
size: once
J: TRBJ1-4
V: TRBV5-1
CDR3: CASSPSGARNEKLFF
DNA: TGCGCCAGCAGCCCTTCGGGAGCACGTAATGAAAAACTGTTTTTT

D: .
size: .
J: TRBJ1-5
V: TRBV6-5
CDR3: CASSPRGRNQPQHF
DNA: TGTGCCAGCAGCCCACGGGGTCGCAATCAGCCCCAGCATTTT

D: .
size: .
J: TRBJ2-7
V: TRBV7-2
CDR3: CASSLGFLRPTSYEQYF
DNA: TGTGCCAGCAGCTTAGGGTTTCTGCGGCCAACGTCCTACGAGCAGTACTTC

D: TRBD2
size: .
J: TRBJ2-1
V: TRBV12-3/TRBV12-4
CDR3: CASSSLLAYYNEQFF
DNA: TGTGCCAGCAGTTCCCTACTAGCGTACTACAATGAGCAGTTCTTC

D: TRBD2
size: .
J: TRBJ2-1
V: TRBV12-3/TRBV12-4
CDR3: CASTISGKAYNEQFF
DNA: TGTGCCAGCACAATAAGCGGGAAAGCTTACAATGAGCAGTTCTTC

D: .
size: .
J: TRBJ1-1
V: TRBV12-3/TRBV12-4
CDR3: CASSFEGRMNTEAFF
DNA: TGTGCCAGCAGTTTTGAGGGTCGGATGAACACTGAAGCTTTCTTT

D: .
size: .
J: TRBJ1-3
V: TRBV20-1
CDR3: CSAQTTNSGNTIYF
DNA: TGCAGTGCGCAGACCACAAACTCTGGAAACACCATATATTTT

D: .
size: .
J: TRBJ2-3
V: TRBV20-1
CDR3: CSASDGPNSDTQYF
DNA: TGCAGTGCTAGCGACGGCCCCAACTCAGATACGCAGTATTTT

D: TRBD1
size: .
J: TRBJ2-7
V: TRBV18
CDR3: CASSPLHDRVNEQYF
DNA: TGTGCCAGCTCACCCCTACATGACAGGGTTAACGAGCAGTACTTC

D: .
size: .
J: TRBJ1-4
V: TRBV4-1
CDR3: CASRADGLEKLFF
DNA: TGCGCCAGCAGAGCGGATGGTTTGGAAAAACTGTTTTTT

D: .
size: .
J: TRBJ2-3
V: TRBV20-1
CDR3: CSRMGGPSTDTQYF
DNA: TGCAGTAGGATGGGGGGGCCTAGCACAGATACGCAGTATTTT

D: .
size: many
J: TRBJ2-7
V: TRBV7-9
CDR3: CASSDNYEQYF
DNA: TGTGCCAGCAGCGATAACTACGAGCAGTACTTC

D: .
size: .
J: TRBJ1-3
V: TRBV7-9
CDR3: CASSFRPMPGNTIYF
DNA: TGTGCCAGCAGCTTCAGACCAATGCCTGGAAACACCATATATTTT

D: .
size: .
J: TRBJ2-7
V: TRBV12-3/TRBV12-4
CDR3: CASRLGTPSNEQYF
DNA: TGTGCCAGCAGGCTTGGAACACCTAGCAATGAGCAGTACTTC

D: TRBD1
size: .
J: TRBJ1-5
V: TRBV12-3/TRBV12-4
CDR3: CASSFQAGGQPQHF
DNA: TGTGCCAGCAGTTTTCAGGCAGGGGGACAGCCCCAGCATTTT

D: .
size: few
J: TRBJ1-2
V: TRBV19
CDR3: CASSIRGTDYGYTF
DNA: TGTGCCAGTAGTATAAGGGGGACTGACTATGGCTACACCTTC

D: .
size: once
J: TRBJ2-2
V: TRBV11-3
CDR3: CASSFQVNGELFF
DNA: TGTGCCAGCAGCTTCCAGGTGAACGGGGAGCTGTTTTTT

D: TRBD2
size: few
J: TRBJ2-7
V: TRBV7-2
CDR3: CASSLAYYRLAGGGYEQYF
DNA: TGTGCCAGCAGCTTAGCTTATTACAGACTAGCGGGAGGGGGCTACGAGCAGTACTTC

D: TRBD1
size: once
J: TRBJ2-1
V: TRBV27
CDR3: CASRTGVNEQFF
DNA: TGTGCCAGCAGAACAGGGGTGAATGAGCAGTTCTTC

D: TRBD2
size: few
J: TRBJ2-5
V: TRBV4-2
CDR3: CASSQVGGLEEETQYF
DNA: TGTGCCAGCAGCCAAGTAGGTGGACTAGAAGAGGAGACCCAGTACTTC

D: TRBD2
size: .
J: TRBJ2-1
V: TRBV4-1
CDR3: CASSQDILAGVLGEQFF
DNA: TGCGCCAGCAGCCAAGATATACTAGCGGGAGTCTTGGGTGAGCAGTTCTTC

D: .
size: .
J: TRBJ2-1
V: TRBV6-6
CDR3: CASSYPVGGYNEQFF
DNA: TGTGCCAGCAGTTACCCGGTCGGGGGTTACAATGAGCAGTTCTTC

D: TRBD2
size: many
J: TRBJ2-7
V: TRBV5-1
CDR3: CASSGKTSGSSYEQYF
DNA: TGCGCCAGCAGCGGAAAGACTAGCGGGAGCTCCTACGAGCAGTACTTC

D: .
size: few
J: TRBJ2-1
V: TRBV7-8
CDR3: CASSLKRYNEQFF
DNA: TGTGCCAGCAGCTTAAAGCGGTACAATGAGCAGTTCTTC

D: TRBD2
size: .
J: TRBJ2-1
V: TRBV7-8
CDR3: CTSSLGVAGGSYNEQFF
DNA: TGTACCAGCAGCTTAGGGGTTGCGGGGGGATCCTACAATGAGCAGTTCTTC

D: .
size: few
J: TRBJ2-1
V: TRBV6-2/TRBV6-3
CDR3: CASSYFGSSYNEQFF
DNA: TGTGCCAGCAGTTACTTCGGGAGCTCCTACAATGAGCAGTTCTTC

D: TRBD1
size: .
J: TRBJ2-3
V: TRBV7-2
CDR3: CASSSPGQLSDTQYF
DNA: TGTGCCAGCAGTTCGCCGGGACAGTTGTCAGATACGCAGTATTTT

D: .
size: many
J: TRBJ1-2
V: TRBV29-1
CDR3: CSVEDRDYGYTF
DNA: TGCAGCGTTGAAGACAGGGACTATGGCTACACCTTC

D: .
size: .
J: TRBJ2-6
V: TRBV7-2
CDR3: CASSPRWRRESGANVLTF
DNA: TGTGCCAGCAGCCCCCGGTGGCGGAGAGAATCTGGGGCCAACGTCCTGACTTTC

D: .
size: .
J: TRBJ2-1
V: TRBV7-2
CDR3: CASSFEGNSYNEQFF
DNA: TGTGCCAGCAGCTTTGAGGGCAACTCCTACAATGAGCAGTTCTTC

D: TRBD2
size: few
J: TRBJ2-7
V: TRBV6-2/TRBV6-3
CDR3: CASSLLAGGPQREQYF
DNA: TGTGCCAGCAGCCTCCTAGCGGGGGGCCCCCAACGCGAGCAGTACTTC

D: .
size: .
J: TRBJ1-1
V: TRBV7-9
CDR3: CASIRTGNAEAFF
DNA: TGTGCCAGCATCCGAACAGGGAACGCTGAAGCTTTCTTT

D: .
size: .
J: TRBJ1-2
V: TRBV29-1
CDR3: CSVGGRRGLYGYTF
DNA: TGCAGCGTTGGAGGCCGCAGAGGGCTCTATGGCTACACCTTC

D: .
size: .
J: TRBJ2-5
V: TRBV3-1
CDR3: CASSSRGGQETQYF
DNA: TGTGCCAGCAGCTCTAGGGGGGGCCAAGAGACCCAGTACTTC

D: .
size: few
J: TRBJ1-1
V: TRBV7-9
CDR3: CASSLWATEAFF
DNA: TGTGCCAGCAGCCTATGGGCCACTGAAGCTTTCTTT

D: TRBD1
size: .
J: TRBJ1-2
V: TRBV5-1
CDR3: CASSLRTGSAYGYTF
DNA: TGCGCCAGCAGCCTTCGGACAGGGAGCGCCTATGGCTACACCTTC

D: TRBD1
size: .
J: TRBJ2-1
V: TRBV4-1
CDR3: CASSQVQDRGYNEQFF
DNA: TGCGCCAGCAGCCAAGTACAGGACAGGGGGTACAATGAGCAGTTCTTC

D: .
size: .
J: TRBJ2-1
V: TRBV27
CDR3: CASRVTDRLSSYNEQFF
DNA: TGTGCCAGCAGAGTAACCGACAGGTTGTCGTCCTACAATGAGCAGTTCTTC

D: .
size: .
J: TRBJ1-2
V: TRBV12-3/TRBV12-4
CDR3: CASSPRAGGGYTF
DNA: TGTGCCAGCAGTCCCCGCGCGGGGGGTGGCTACACCTTC

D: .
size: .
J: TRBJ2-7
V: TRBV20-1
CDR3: CSAGGGASYNEQYF
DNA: TGCAGTGCTGGCGGAGGGGCCTCCTACAATGAGCAGTACTTC

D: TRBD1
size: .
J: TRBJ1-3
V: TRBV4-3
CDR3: CASSQDRQGASGNTIYF
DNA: TGCGCCAGCAGCCAAGATCGACAGGGGGCAAGTGGAAACACCATATATTTT

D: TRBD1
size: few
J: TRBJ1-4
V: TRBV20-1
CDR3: CSARVTGENEKLFF
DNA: TGCAGTGCTAGAGTGACAGGGGAGAATGAAAAACTGTTTTTT

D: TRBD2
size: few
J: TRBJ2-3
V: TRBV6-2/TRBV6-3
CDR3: CASSGTSGGLNTQYF
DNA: TGTGCCAGCAGTGGGACTAGCGGGGGATTAAATACGCAGTATTTT

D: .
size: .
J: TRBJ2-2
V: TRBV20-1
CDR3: CSAPGLDTGELFF
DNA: TGCAGTGCCCCTGGCCTAGACACCGGGGAGCTGTTTTTT

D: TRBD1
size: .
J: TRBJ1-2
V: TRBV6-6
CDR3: CASSYGQARFPNYGYTF
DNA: TGTGCCAGCAGTTACGGACAGGCCCGGTTCCCTAACTATGGCTACACCTTC

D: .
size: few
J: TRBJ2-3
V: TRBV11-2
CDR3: CASSFGWGVLTDTQYF
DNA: TGTGCCAGCAGTTTCGGTTGGGGGGTGTTGACAGATACGCAGTATTTT